This T cell receptor beta chain was sequenced for a study of blood T cell repertoires in COVID-19. Study background: Donors in the United States, Italy and Spain gave samples during acute or convalescent COVID-19. PBMCs, B-cell-depleted T cells, or T cells were the source of the cDNA or gDNA that made up the material.

This clone has more than one count but fewer than ten. The CDR3 is 15 residues long. CDR1 MNHEY and CDR2 SVGEGT come from the germline V gene. The ends lost 5 bases at V and 4 bases at J; junction bases unmatched: 7. Authors' methods: Amplification of reference gene primers provided the estimated nucleated cell counts. Profiling relied on immunoSEQ multiplex PCR, and the TCRdb table lists in-frame clones only, not all of them. Clonal size and the V and J genes are those of that table, whereas D and trimming came from the DNA. The sample carries about 200,000 clones, about four fifths recorded once. The chain carries TRBV6-2 or TRBV6-3 and TRBJ1-2, with TRBD1 matching 10 bases. The source of this sequence is a woman in her thirties or forties with active or convalescent COVID-19. The sample taken for sequencing was peripheral blood. CDR3: CASSLTGTGVYGYTF. CDR3 nucleotide sequence: TGTGCCAGCAGTCTAACCGGGACAGGGGTCTATGGCTACACCTTC.